These 32 T cell receptor beta chains were sequenced from one sample in a study of T-cell reconstitution after alpha-beta-depleted transplantation in children. The library targeted TCRbeta and was prepared with unique molecular identifiers. Via MiXCR, TCRdb re-called the PCR reads, giving one row per CDR3 protein. This sample has about 500,000 distinct CDR3 sequences, with around a third found just once. The material sequenced was PBMCs from the stem cell graft donor, taken from the stem cell graft. Source of these receptors: a human donor who donated a stem cell graft to a child with aplastic anemia.

A few counts support this clonotype. The chain links TRBV7-8 to TRBJ2-3; 8 positions agree with TRBD2. With V trimmed by 6 bases and J by 5 bases, 7 bases remained unmatched. The CDR3 sequence is 14 residues long. Germline V gives CDR1 SGHVS, CDR2 FQNEAQ. DNA of the CDR3: TGTGCCAGCAGTCAAGCGGGAGCTGGAGATACGCAGTATTTT. This codes for CASSQAGAGDTQYF.

This clonotype occurred once. The junction and the germline gene differ at one end; a read error may be behind it. The chain recombines TRBV6-1 with TRBJ2-7; 7 positions agree with TRBD1. The CDR3 is made up of 13 amino acids. Germline assignment: CDR1 MNHNS and CDR2 SASEGT. CDR3 nucleotides: TGTGCCAGTAGTGCAAGACAGGGAACGGTGCAGTACTTC. Translated: CASSARQGTVQYF.

The chain uses TRBV11-1 and TRBJ2-1; no firm D call. The germline V gene has CDR1 SGHAT and CDR2 FQDESV (reference sequence). CDR3 length: 15 amino acids. Deletions cut 4 bases from V and 0 bases from J, with 10 bases between. The CDR3 DNA follows: TGTGCCAGCAGCTCCGCTCCTAGCTCCTACAATGAGCAGTTCTTC. Protein sequence: CASSSAPSSYNEQFF.

The chain links TRBV12-3 or TRBV12-4 to TRBJ2-7; D is ambiguous. The CDR3 runs 13 residues. Trimming cost V 5 bases and J 5 bases, with 13 bases left between them. DNA for the CDR3: TGTGCCAGCAGTACGAGAGGCTACAACGAGCAGTACTTC. This codes for CASSTRGYNEQYF.

The table lists this clonotype with a few counts. The chain links TRBV9 to TRBJ1-1, with TRBD1 as a possible D gene (6 bases). This CDR3 spans 13 amino acids. Germline loops: CDR1 SGDLS, CDR2 YYNGEE. The V end lost 4 bases, the J end lost 3 bases, and 10 bases lay between the germline ends. Here the CDR3 reads CASSIGQHTEAFF. In DNA, the CDR3 is TGTGCCAGCAGCATCGGACAGCACACTGAAGCTTTCTTT. Full variable domain (remainder filled in from reference TRBV9 and TRBJ1-1): DSGVTQTPKHLITATGQRVTLRCSPRSGDLSVYWYQQSLDQGLQFLIQYYNGEERAKGNILERFSAQQFPDLHSELNLSSLELGDSALYFCASSIGQHTEAFFGQGTRLTVV.

There are a few counts of this clonotype. This chain links TRBV20-1 with TRBJ1-5; no clear D gene. The germline V gene has CDR1 DFQATT and CDR2 SNEGSKA (reference sequence). CDR3 length equals 12 residues. The CDR3 loop is CTSDGSNQPQHF. The CDR3, as DNA: TGCACCTCGGACGGAAGCAATCAGCCCCAGCATTTT.

V usage is TRBV5-6 and J usage is TRBJ2-7; 7 bases are a match to TRBD2. This CDR3 has 15 amino acids. The germline CDR1 and CDR2 sequences are SGHDT and YYEEEE. V shed 4 bases and J 2 bases; nucleotides not matched to a gene: 9. CDR3 protein: CASSLGGGLPYEQYF. The CDR3 DNA follows: TGTGCCAGCAGCCTTGGGGGAGGGCTCCCCTACGAGCAGTACTTC. Filled out from reference TRBV5-6 and TRBJ2-7, the complete variable domain reads DAGVTQSPTHLIKTRGQQVTLRCSPKSGHDTVSWYQQALGQGPQFIFQYYEEEERQRGNFPDRFSGHQFPNYSSELNVNALLLGDSALYLCASSLGGGLPYEQYFGPGTRLTVT.

This rearrangement joins TRBV7-3 to TRBJ1-1; D remains unclear. The CDR3 sequence is 15 residues long. V lost 5 bases and J 5 bases, leaving 18 bases between the germline ends. The germline gives CDR1 SGHTA, CDR2 FQGTGA. The CDR3 region is CASSPGGQRQTEAFF. CDR3 DNA: TGTGCCAGCAGCCCAGGAGGGCAGCGACAAACTGAAGCTTTCTTT.

There are a few counts of this clonotype. As DNA, the CDR3 is TGTGCCAGCAGCTTAGGAGGTAGCGGGAGTAGTGATGAGCAGTTCTTC. The encoded protein is CASSLGGSGSSDEQFF. This rearrangement joins TRBV7-2 to TRBJ2-1; 9 nucleotides line up with TRBD2. Per the germline V gene, CDR1 is SGHTA and CDR2 is FQGNSA. V shed 1 base and J 8 bases; nucleotides not matched to a gene: 9. CDR3 size: 16 residues.

This sequence joins TRBV29-1 and TRBJ1-3; no clear D gene. This CDR3 comprises 15 residues. Germline assignment: CDR1 SQVTM and CDR2 ANQGSEA. Trimming cost V 0 bases and J 0 bases, with 9 bases left between them. In DNA form, the CDR3 reads TGCAGCGTTGAAGATCAAGCCCTCTCTGGAAACACCATATATTTT. Amino acid sequence: CSVEDQALSGNTIYF.

V and J are TRBV5-1 and TRBJ1-1; D is undetermined. From germline, CDR1 is SGHRS and CDR2 YFSETQ. The CDR3 contains 13 residues. V lost 2 bases, J lost 8 bases, and 13 bases lay in between. CDR3 residues: CASSLSSRREAFF. The CDR3 region has the DNA TGCGCCAGCAGCTTAAGTTCTCGGCGGGAAGCTTTCTTT. The full variable domain, completed using reference TRBV5-1 and TRBJ1-1, is KAGVTQTPRYLIKTRGQQVTLSCSPISGHRSVSWYQQTPGQGLQFLFEYFSETQRNKGNFPGRFSGRQFSNSRSEMNVSTLELGDSALYLCASSLSSRREAFFGQGTRLTVV.

The V call is TRBV9, the J call TRBJ2-1, with 8 bases fitting TRBD2. This CDR3 spans 16 amino acids. The junction had 6 bases not matched to a gene; V was cut back by 3 bases and J by 1 base. Germline V gene data show CDR1 as SGDLS and CDR2 as YYNGEE. CDR3: CASSERLASSYNEQFF. CDR3 coding DNA: TGTGCCAGCAGCGAGAGACTAGCGTCATCCTACAATGAGCAGTTCTTC.

The chain links TRBV30 to TRBJ2-1, with a tentative D call TRBD1 (5 bases). This CDR3 comprises 18 residues. Between the trimmed V and J ends, which lost 3 bases and 4 bases, there was a span of 25 bases. Germline CDR1 GTSNPN, CDR2 SVGIG (reference sequence). Here the CDR3 DNA reads TGTGCCTGGAGGCACAACCGCCCTCAGGGCCCTAATTACAATGAGCAGTTCTTC. Its translation: CAWRHNRPQGPNYNEQFF.

The rearrangement joins TRBV11-2 to TRBJ2-3; 10 bases are shared with TRBD2. Germline-derived CDR1 and CDR2 are SGHAT and FQNNGV. The junction had 13 bases not matched to a gene; V was cut back by 5 bases and J by 2 bases. The CDR3 loop spans 18 amino acids. CDR3 bases: TGTGCCAGCAGCCTATTAGCGGGAGGCCCAATCCCCACAGATACGCAGTATTTT. This translates into CASSLLAGGPIPTDTQYF.

The CDR3 DNA sequence: TGCAGCGTTGGGGGATACGGGGAGCTGTTTTTT. It is translated as CSVGGYGELFF. The rearrangement links TRBV29-1 to TRBJ2-2; D not resolved. CDR3 length: 11 amino acids. Germline V CDR1 and CDR2: SQVTM, ANQGSEA. V was cut by 4 bases and J by 7 bases, with 7 bases left in between.

The chain carries TRBV21-1 and TRBJ1-1; whether TRBD1, the table's D call, matches the DNA was not checked. TRBV21-1 is labeled a pseudogene. The CDR3 spans 17 residues. The CDR3 region has the DNA TGTGCCAGCGCCCACGAAGGGGGGAAACTGATGAACACTGAAGCTTTCTTT. This codes for CASAHEGGKLMNTEAFF.

This clonotype was seen more than once but under ten times. This chain links TRBV19 with TRBJ1-1; possible D gene TRBD1, 6 bases. V dropped 4 bases and J dropped 1 base, with 13 bases sitting between them. There are 15 residues in the CDR3. Germline assignment: CDR1 LNHDA and CDR2 SQIVND (reference sequence). This chain's CDR3 is CASSSLPGQNTEAFF. CDR3 DNA sequence: TGTGCCAGTAGTAGTTTGCCGGGACAGAACACTGAAGCTTTCTTT.

The V and J genes are TRBV18 and TRBJ2-7; TRBD1 matches 10 bases. The germline V gene has CDR1 KGHSH and CDR2 LQKENI. CDR3 length equals 13 residues. J was trimmed by 7 bases and V by 5 bases; bases with no gene match: 5. The CDR3 region has the DNA TGTGCCAGCTCAGAGACAGGGGGCGAAGAGCAGTACGTC. The encoded protein is CASSETGGEEQYV.

This clonotype was picked up a small number of times. This sequence joins TRBV7-9 and TRBJ2-1; possible D gene TRBD2, 6 bases. Germline V gives CDR1 SEHNR, CDR2 FQNEAQ (reference sequence). V was pared by 6 bases and J by 10 bases, with 10 bases between. CDR3 size: 11 residues. The CDR3: CASSRGLEQFF. The CDR3 bases are TGTGCCAGCAGTCGAGGACTAGAGCAGTTCTTC.

This chain uses TRBV5-5 with TRBJ1-5; no definite D call. With 1 base removed from V and 7 bases from J, the gap between germline ends came to 15 bases. Germline CDR1 and CDR2: SGHKS and YYEKEE (reference sequence). The CDR3 is 15 amino acids. The CDR3: CASSLIATGDQPQHF. CDR3 nucleotides: TGTGCCAGCAGCTTGATTGCGACGGGAGACCAGCCCCAGCATTTT.

This rearrangement joins TRBV5-1 to TRBJ2-7; D gene unclear. Trimming left V 2 bases short and J 2 bases short, with 11 bases between. This CDR3 contains 14 residues. CDR1 SGHRS and CDR2 YFSETQ come from the germline V gene. CDR3 in amino acids: CASSFNSGPYEQYF. The CDR3 coding sequence is TGCGCCAGCAGCTTCAATTCGGGTCCCTACGAGCAGTACTTC.

This chain connects TRBV29-1 to TRBJ2-3; tentative D call: TRBD1 (5 bases). The CDR3 is 11 amino acids. Germline-derived CDR1 and CDR2 are SQVTM and ANQGSEA. V lost 4 bases and J lost 4, with 6 bases in between. CDR3 coding DNA: TGCAGCGTTGGGGGCCCAGATACGCAGTATTTT. It is translated as CSVGGPDTQYF.

The chain recombines TRBV15 with TRBJ2-2; 10 positions agree with TRBD2. The V gene's germline CDR1 is LNHNV and CDR2 YYDKDF (reference sequence). V trimming: 4 bases; J trimming: 5 bases; junction bases outside the gene matches: 16. This CDR3 contains 19 residues. The CDR3 DNA sequence: TGTGCCACCAGCAAACTTCCCGGGGCTAGCGGGAGAGGGACCGGGGAGCTGTTTTTT. Translation: CATSKLPGASGRGTGELFF.

There are a few counts of this clonotype. This rearrangement joins TRBV13 to TRBJ2-1; the match to TRBD2 covers 10 bases. This CDR3 is built from 15 residues. Germline-derived CDR1 and CDR2 are PRHDT and FYEKMQ (reference sequence). V trimming: 5 bases; J trimming: 3 bases; junction bases outside the gene matches: 4. DNA of the CDR3: TGTGCCAGCAGCCCGGGACTAGCGAACTACAATGAGCAGTTCTTC. It encodes CASSPGLANYNEQFF. The full variable domain, with the rest looked up from reference TRBV13 and TRBJ2-1, is AAGVIQSPRHLIKEKRETATLKCYPIPRHDTVYWYQQGPGQDPQFLISFYEKMQSDKGSIPDRFSAQQFSDYHSELNMSSLELGDSALYFCASSPGLANYNEQFFGPGTRLTVL.

This clonotype occurred a few times. The J gene is TRBJ1-5, the V gene TRBV6-1; D remains ambiguous. The V end lost 4 bases, the J end lost 1 base, and 11 bases lay between the germline ends. CDR3 length: 15 residues. Germline V gives CDR1 MNHNS, CDR2 SASEGT. In nucleotides, the CDR3 is TGTGCCAGCAGTGGGTCGACCGAGAGCAATCAGCCCCAGCATTTT. Residues: CASSGSTESNQPQHF.

The chain joins TRBV24-1 to TRBJ2-3; perhaps TRBD1 as D (6 bases). The CDR3 covers 16 residues. The V end was cut by 3 bases, the J end by 0 bases, with 12 bases between. Per germline, CDR1 KGHDR and CDR2 SFDVKD. In DNA, the CDR3 is TGTGCCACCAGTGATCGGACAGCTTCTAGCACAGATACGCAGTATTTT. Amino acid sequence: CATSDRTASSTDTQYF.

V usage is TRBV28 and J usage is TRBJ1-2, with 12 positions matching TRBD1. J lost 5 bases, V lost 8 bases, and 15 bases had no gene match. Germline V lookup: CDR1 MDHEN, CDR2 SYDVKM. CDR3 length equals 17 residues. The CDR3 sequence is CASLGPGQGAAGYGYTF. CDR3 sequence (DNA): TGTGCCAGCCTCGGACCGGGACAGGGGGCAGCCGGGTATGGCTACACCTTC.

This chain joins TRBV3-1 and TRBJ2-1; 13 positions match TRBD2. Losses at the gene ends were 4 bases for V and 7 bases for J; bases not matched to a gene: 4. The CDR3 consists of 15 residues. Per germline, CDR1 LGHDT and CDR2 YNNKEL (reference sequence). Written as DNA, the CDR3 is TGTGCCAGCAGCCCTCGGACTAGCGGGAGTAATGAGCAGTTCTTC. Its protein product is CASSPRTSGSNEQFF.

This rearrangement joins TRBV5-1 to TRBJ2-7; possibly TRBD1 for D (5 bases). Germline loops: CDR1 SGHRS, CDR2 YFSETQ. CDR3 length equals 13 residues. V was clipped by 4 bases and J by 7 bases, with 15 bases between them. The CDR3 DNA follows: TGCGCCAGCAGCACGAATGACAGAGGAGAGCAGTACTTC. Protein: CASSTNDRGEQYF. Combining the CDR3 with reference TRBV5-1 and TRBJ2-7 gives the whole variable domain KAGVTQTPRYLIKTRGQQVTLSCSPISGHRSVSWYQQTPGQGLQFLFEYFSETQRNKGNFPGRFSGRQFSNSRSEMNVSTLELGDSALYLCASSTNDRGEQYFGPGTRLTVT.

This chain uses TRBV20-1 with TRBJ2-3; TRBD2 is a possible D gene (6 bases). V lost 6 bases and J lost 0, with 13 bases in between. The CDR3 covers 14 residues. Germline V CDR1 and CDR2: DFQATT, SNEGSKA (reference sequence). The CDR3 DNA reads TGCAGTGCAACCCGGGACTTAAGCACAGATACGCAGTATTTT. Translation gives CSATRDLSTDTQYF.

This sequence joins TRBV4-2 and TRBJ2-4; no definite D call. This CDR3 has 12 amino acids. In germline, CDR1 is LGHNA, CDR2 YNFKEQ. The V end was cut by 4 bases, the J end by 10 bases, with 11 bases between. The CDR3 sequence is CASSPPSDIQYF. CDR3 nucleotide sequence: TGTGCCAGCAGCCCTCCATCGGATATTCAGTACTTC.

This clonotype was detected a few times. The chain links TRBV21-1 to TRBJ1-2. TRBV21-1 is labeled a pseudogene. The CDR3 runs 15 residues. CDR3 nucleotide sequence: TGTGCCAGCAGCCCTACGGGGCAAGTCCTTTATGGCTACACCTTC. This codes for CASSPTGQVLYGYTF.